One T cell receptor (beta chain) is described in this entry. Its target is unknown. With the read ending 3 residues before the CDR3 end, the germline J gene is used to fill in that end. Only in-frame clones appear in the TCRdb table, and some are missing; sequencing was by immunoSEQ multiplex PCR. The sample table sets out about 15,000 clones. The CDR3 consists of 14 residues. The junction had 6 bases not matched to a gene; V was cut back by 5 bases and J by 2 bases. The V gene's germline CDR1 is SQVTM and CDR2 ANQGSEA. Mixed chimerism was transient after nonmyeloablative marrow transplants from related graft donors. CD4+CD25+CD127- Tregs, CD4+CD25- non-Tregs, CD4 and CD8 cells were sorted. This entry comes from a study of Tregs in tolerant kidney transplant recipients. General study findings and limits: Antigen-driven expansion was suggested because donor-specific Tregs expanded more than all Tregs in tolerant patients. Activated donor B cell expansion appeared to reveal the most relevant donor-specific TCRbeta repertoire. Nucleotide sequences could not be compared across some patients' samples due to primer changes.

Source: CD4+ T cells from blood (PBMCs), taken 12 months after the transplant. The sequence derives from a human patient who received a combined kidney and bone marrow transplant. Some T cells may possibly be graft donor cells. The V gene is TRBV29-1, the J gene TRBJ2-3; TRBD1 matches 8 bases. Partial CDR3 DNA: TGCAGCGTTACTAGGACAGGGCACACAGATACG. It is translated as CSVTRTGHTDT. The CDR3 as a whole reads CSVTRTGHTDTQYF.